The source of this T cell receptor (beta chain) is a study of Tregs in tolerant kidney transplant recipients. For the study at large: Related graft donors supplied nonmyeloablative bone marrow transplants, and mixed chimerism was transient. Overall study results and limits: The most relevant donor-specific Treg TCRbeta repertoire apparently came from expansion with activated donor B cells.

The sample holds one count of this clone. Its antigen is still unknown. Profiled with immunoSEQ multiplex PCR; TCRdb holds only in-frame clones, not every one. Among approximately 69,000 clones listed, around nine tenths were seen once. This receptor was obtained from a human donor who received a combined kidney and bone marrow transplant. Sequencing used CD4+ T cells from blood, obtained before the transplant.

CDR3 coding DNA: TGCGCCAGCAGCTTAGGGCTGAGTAACCGGGACTCCTACGAGCAGTACTTC. Its protein product is CASSLGLSNRDSYEQYF. This rearrangement joins TRBV5-1 to TRBJ2-7; D may be TRBD2 (5 bases). V was trimmed by 2 bases and J by 0 bases, leaving 18 bases between them. The length of the CDR3 is 17 residues. Germline V gene lookup returns CDR1 SGHRS and CDR2 YFSETQ. Drawing the rest from reference TRBV5-1 and TRBJ2-7, the complete variable domain is KAGVTQTPRYLIKTRGQQVTLSCSPISGHRSVSWYQQTPGQGLQFLFEYFSETQRNKGNFPGRFSGRQFSNSRSEMNVSTLELGDSALYLCASSLGLSNRDSYEQYFGPGTRLTVT.